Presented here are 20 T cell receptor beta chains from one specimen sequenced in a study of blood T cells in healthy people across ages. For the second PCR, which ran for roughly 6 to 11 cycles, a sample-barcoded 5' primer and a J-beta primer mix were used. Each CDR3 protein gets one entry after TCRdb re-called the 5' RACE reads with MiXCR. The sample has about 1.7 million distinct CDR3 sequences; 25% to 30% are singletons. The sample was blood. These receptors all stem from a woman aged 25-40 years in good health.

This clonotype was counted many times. The CDR3 DNA reads TGTGCCAGCAGTTTCCCCGAAGGGACCCAGTACTTC. This translates into CASSFPEGTQYF. The chain joins TRBV12-3 or TRBV12-4 to TRBJ2-5; D gene unclear. Trimming stripped 3 bases from V and 7 bases from J, with 9 bases between. This CDR3 contains 12 residues.

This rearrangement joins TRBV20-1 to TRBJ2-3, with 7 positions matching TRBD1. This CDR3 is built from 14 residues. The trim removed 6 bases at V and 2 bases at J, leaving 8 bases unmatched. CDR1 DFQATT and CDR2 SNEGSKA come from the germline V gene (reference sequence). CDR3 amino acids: CSASEQGFTDTQYF. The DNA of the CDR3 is TGCAGTGCCTCGGAACAGGGGTTCACAGATACGCAGTATTTT.

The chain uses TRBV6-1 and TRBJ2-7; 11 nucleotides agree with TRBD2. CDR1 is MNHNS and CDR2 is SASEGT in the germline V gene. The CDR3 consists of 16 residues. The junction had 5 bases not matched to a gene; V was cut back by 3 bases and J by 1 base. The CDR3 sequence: CASSDKPSGRSYEQYF. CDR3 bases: TGTGCCAGCAGTGACAAGCCTAGCGGGAGGTCCTACGAGCAGTACTTC.

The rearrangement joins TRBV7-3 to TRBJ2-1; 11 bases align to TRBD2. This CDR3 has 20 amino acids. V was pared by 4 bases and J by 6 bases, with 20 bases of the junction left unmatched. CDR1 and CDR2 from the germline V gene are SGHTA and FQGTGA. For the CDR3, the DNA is TGTGCCAGCAGCTCCCGGGGCGGTAGCGGGGGGGCCTTGGTTGGCAATGAGCAGTTCTTC. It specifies CASSSRGGSGGALVGNEQFF.

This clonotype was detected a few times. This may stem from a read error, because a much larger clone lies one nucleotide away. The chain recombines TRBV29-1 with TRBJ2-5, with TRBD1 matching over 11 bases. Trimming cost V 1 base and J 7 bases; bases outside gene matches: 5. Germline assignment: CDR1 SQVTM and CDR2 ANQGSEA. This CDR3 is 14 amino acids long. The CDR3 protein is CSVEGTGGWGTQYF. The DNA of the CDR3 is TGCAGCGTTGAAGGGACAGGGGGCTGGGGGACCCAGTACTTC.

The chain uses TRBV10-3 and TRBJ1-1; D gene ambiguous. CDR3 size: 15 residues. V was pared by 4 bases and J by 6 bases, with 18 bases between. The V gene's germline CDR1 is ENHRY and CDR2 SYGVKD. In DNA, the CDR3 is TGTGCCATCAGTGTAGCGGCCCCTAGGAGGGCTGAAGCTTTCTTT. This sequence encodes CAISVAAPRRAEAFF.

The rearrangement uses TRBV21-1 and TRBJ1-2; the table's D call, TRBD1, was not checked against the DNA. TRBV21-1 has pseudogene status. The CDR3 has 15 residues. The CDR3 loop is CASMKPGQSNYGYTF. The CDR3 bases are TGTGCCAGTATGAAACCGGGACAGTCTAACTATGGCTACACCTTC.

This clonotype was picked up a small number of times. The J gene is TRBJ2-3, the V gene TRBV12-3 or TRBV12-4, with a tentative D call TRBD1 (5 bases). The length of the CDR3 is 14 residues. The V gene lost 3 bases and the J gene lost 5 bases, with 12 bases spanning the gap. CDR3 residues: CASSFDSSVDTQYF. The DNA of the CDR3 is TGTGCCAGCAGTTTCGACAGTTCGGTAGATACGCAGTATTTT.

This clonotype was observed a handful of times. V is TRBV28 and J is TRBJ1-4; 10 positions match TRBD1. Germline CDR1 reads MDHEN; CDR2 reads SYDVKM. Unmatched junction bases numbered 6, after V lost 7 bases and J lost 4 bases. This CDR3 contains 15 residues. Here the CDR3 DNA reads TGTGCCAGCACAGCGGGACAGGGGAATAATGAAAAACTGTTTTTT. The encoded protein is CASTAGQGNNEKLFF.

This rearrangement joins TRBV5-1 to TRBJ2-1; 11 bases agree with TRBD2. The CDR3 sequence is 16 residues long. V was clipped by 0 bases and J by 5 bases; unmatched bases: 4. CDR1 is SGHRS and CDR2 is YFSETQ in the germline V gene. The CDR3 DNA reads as TGCGCCAGCAGCTTGGTACTAGCGGGAGAGAACAATGAGCAGTTCTTC. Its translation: CASSLVLAGENNEQFF.

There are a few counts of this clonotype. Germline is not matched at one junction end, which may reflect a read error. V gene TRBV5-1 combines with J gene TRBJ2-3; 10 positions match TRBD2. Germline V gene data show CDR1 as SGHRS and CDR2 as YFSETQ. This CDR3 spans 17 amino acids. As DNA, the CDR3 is TGCGCCGGCAGCCTGGGATATACTAGCGGGGACACAGATACGCAGTATTTT. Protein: CAGSLGYTSGDTDTQYF.

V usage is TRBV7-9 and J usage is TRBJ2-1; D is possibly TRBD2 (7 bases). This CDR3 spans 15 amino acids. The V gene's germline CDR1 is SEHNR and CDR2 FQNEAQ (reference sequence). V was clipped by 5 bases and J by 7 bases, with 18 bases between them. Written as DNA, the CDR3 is TGTGCCAGCAGCATGGGAGGGAGAGGGGGGAATGAGCAGTTCTTC. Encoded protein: CASSMGGRGGNEQFF.

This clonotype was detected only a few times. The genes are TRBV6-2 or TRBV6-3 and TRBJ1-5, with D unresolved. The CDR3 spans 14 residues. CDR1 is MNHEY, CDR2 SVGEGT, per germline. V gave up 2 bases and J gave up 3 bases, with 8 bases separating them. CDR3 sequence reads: CASSYRQINQPQHF. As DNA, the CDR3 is TGTGCCAGCAGTTACCGTCAGATCAATCAGCCCCAGCATTTT.

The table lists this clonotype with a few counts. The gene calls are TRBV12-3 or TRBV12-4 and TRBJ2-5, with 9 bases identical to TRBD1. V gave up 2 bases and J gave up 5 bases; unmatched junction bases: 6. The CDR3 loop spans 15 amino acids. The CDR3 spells CASSLRTGAVETQYF. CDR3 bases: TGTGCCAGCAGTTTAAGGACAGGGGCCGTGGAGACCCAGTACTTC.

The CDR3 region has the DNA TGCAGTGCTAGAGATGTAGCGGGAGCCATGGAGACCCAGTACTTC. Amino acid sequence: CSARDVAGAMETQYF. This chain uses TRBV20-1 with TRBJ2-7, with TRBD2 matching over 9 bases. The J call is in doubt because the DNA end fits TRBJ2-5 better. Germline-derived CDR1 and CDR2 are DFQATT and SNEGSKA (reference sequence). The CDR3 runs to 15 residues.

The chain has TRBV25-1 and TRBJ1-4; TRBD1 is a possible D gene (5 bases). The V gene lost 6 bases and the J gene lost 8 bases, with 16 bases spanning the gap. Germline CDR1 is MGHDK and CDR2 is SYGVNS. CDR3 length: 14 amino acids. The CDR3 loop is CASRAAGRLEKLFF. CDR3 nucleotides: TGTGCCAGCAGGGCGGCAGGGCGTTTAGAAAAACTGTTTTTT.

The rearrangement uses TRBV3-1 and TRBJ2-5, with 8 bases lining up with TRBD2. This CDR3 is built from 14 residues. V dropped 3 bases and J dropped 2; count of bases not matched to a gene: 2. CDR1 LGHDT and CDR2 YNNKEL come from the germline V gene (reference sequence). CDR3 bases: TGTGCCAGCAGCCAGCGGGGGGTTCAAGAGACCCAGTACTTC. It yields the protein CASSQRGVQETQYF.

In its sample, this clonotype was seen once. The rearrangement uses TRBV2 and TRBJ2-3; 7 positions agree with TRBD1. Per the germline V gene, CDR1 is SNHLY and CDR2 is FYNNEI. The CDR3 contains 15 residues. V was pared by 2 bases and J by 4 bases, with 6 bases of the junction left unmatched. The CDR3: CASSERQGMADTQYF. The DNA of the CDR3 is TGTGCCAGCAGTGAACGACAGGGCATGGCAGATACGCAGTATTTT. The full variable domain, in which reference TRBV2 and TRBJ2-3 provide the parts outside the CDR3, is EPEVTQTPSHQVTQMGQEVILRCVPISNHLYFYWYRQILGQKVEFLVSFYNNEISEKSEIFDDQFSVERPDGSNFTLKIRSTKLEDSAMYFCASSERQGMADTQYFGPGTRLTVL.

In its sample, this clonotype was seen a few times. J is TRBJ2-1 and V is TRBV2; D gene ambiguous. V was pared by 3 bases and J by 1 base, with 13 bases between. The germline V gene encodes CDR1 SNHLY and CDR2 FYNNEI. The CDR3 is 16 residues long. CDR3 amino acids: CASSEALRWSYNEQFF. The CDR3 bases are TGTGCCAGCAGTGAGGCTCTTCGCTGGTCCTACAATGAGCAGTTCTTC. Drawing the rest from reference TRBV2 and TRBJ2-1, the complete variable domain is EPEVTQTPSHQVTQMGQEVILRCVPISNHLYFYWYRQILGQKVEFLVSFYNNEISEKSEIFDDQFSVERPDGSNFTLKIRSTKLEDSAMYFCASSEALRWSYNEQFFGPGTRLTVL.

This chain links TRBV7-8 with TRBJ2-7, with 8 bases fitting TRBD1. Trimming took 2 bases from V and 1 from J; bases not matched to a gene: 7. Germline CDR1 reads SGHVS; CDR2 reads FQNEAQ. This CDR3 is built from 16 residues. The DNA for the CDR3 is TGTGCCAGCAGCTTACGCCGGGACAGGCCTTCCTACGAGCAGTACTTC. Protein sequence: CASSLRRDRPSYEQYF.